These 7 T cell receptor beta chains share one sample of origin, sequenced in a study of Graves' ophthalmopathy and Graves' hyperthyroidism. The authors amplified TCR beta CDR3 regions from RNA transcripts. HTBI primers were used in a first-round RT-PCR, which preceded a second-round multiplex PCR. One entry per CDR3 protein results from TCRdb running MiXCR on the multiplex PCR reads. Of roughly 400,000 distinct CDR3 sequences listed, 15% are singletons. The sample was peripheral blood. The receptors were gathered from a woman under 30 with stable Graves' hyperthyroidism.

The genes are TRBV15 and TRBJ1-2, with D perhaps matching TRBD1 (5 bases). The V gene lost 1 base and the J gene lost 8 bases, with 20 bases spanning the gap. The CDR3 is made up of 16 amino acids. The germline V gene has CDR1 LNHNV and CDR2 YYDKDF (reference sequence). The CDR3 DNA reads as TGTGCCACCAGCAGAGTCCCGGGGCCAAGAGAGTACGGCTACACCTTC. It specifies CATSRVPGPREYGYTF.

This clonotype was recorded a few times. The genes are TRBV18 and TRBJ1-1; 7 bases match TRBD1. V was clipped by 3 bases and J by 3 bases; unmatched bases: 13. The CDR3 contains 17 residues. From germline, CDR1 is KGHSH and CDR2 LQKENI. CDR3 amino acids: CASSPMEQGDGYTEAFF. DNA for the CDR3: TGTGCCAGCTCACCCATGGAGCAGGGGGATGGTTACACTGAAGCTTTCTTT. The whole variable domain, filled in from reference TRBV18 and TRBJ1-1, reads NAGVMQNPRHLVRRRGQEARLRCSPMKGHSHVYWYRQLPEEGLKFMVYLQKENIIDESGMPKERFSAEFPKEGPSILRIQQVVRGDSAAYFCASSPMEQGDGYTEAFFGQGTRLTVV.

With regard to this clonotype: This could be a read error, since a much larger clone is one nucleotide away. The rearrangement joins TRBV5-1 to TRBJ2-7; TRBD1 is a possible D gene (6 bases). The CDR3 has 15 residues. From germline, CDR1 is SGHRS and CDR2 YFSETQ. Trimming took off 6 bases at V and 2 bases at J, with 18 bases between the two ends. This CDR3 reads CASIHPGQGAYEQYF. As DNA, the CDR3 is TGCGCCAGCATCCATCCGGGACAAGGAGCCTACGAGCAGTACTTC. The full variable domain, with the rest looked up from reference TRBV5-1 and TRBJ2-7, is KAGVTQTPRYLIKTRGQQVTLSCSPISGHRSVSWYQQTPGQGLQFLFEYFSETQRNKGNFPGRFSGRQFSNSRSEMNVSTLELGDSALYLCASIHPGQGAYEQYFGPGTRLTVT.

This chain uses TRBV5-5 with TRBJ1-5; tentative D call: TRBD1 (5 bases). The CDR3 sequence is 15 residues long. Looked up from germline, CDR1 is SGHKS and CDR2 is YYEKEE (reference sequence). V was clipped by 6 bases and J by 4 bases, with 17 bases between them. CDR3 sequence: CASTLTGTPNQPQHF. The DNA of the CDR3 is TGTGCCAGCACCCTGACCGGGACTCCAAATCAGCCCCAGCATTTT.

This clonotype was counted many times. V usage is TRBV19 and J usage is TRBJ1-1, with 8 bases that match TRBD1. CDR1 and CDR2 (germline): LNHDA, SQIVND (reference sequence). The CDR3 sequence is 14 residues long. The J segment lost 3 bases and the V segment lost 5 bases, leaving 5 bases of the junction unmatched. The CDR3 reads CASSSRGLHTEAFF. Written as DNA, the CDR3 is TGTGCCAGTAGTTCCAGGGGGCTACACACTGAAGCTTTCTTT.

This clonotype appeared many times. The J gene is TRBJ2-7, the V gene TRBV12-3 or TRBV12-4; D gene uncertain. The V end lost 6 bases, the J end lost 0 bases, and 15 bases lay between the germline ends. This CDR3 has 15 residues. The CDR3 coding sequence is TGTGCCAGCAGCTACTTGGCGTCGAGCTCCTACGAGCAGTACTTC. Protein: CASSYLASSSYEQYF.

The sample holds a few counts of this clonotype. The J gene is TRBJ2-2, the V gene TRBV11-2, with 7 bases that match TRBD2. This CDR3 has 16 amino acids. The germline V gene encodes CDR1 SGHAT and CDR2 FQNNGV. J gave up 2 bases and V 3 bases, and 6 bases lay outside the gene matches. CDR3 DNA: TGTGCCAGCAGCTTGTACAGCGGGGCCAACACCGGGGAGCTGTTTTTT. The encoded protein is CASSLYSGANTGELFF. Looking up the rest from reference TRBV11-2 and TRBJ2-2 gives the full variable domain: EAGVAQSPRYKIIEKRQSVAFWCNPISGHATLYWYQQILGQGPKLLIQFQNNGVVDDSQLPKDRFSAERLKGVDSTLKIQPAKLEDSAVYLCASSLYSGANTGELFFGEGSRLTVL.